Below are 16 T cell receptor beta chains sequenced from a single sample in a study of cytomegalovirus exposure and HLA in healthy donors. Both 60 Vbeta primers and 13 Jbeta primers went into the PCR. Assay used: immunoSEQ multiplex PCR; TCRdb lists only in-frame clones, some missing. The sample comprises 170,000 or so clones, roughly 84% of which are singletons, and around 0.41% rests with the top ten. The sample taken for sequencing was PBMCs. The receptors shown here come from a boy under 10 years old in good health and CMV-seronegative.

The chain carries TRBV25-1 and TRBJ2-2, with D possibly TRBD1 on 5 matching bases. Per germline, CDR1 MGHDK and CDR2 SYGVNS. This CDR3 region has 16 residues. V was clipped by 2 bases and J by 3 bases, with 13 bases between them. In DNA form, the CDR3 reads TGTGCCAGCAGTGAAGGGGCAGTAGCATACACCGGGGAGCTGTTTTTT. Translating gives CASSEGAVAYTGELFF.

For the CDR3, the DNA is TGTGCCAGCAGCCAAGGACTCCAGGGGGACTATGGCTACACCTTC. It encodes CASSQGLQGDYGYTF. The rearrangement uses TRBV4-2 and TRBJ1-2, with 7 bases fitting TRBD1. Trimming cost V 1 base and J 3 bases; bases outside gene matches: 5. In germline, CDR1 is LGHNA, CDR2 YNFKEQ. CDR3 length equals 15 residues.

This clone came up a few times. The genes are TRBV4-1 and TRBJ1-3; unclear D gene. Germline-derived CDR1 and CDR2 are MGHRA and YSYEKL. The CDR3 consists of 14 residues. Trimming removed 3 bases from V and 3 bases from J, with 9 bases in between. The CDR3 reads CASSQRGGGNTIYF. CDR3 DNA: TGCGCCAGCAGCCAGAGAGGTGGTGGAAACACCATATATTTT.

V usage is TRBV28 and J usage is TRBJ1-5; D is ambiguous. Per germline, CDR1 MDHEN and CDR2 SYDVKM. V was pared by 7 bases and J by 0 bases, with 19 bases between. This CDR3 has 17 residues. The CDR3 DNA follows: TGTGCCAGCACCGAGAGCGGCGCAGAGAATAGCAATCAGCCCCAGCATTTT. It codes for CASTESGAENSNQPQHF.

This clone appeared a single time. The chain carries TRBV5-1 and TRBJ2-1; 7 positions match TRBD1. The V gene end was trimmed by 4 bases and the J gene end by 4 bases; junction bases not matched to a gene: 8. CDR3 length: 15 amino acids. Germline assignment: CDR1 SGHRS and CDR2 YFSETQ. The DNA of the CDR3 is TGCGCCAGCAGCCCGGGGACAGAGATTTACAATGAGCAGTTCTTC. Its protein product is CASSPGTEIYNEQFF.

The chain recombines TRBV6-7 with TRBJ1-2; 8 positions agree with TRBD1. TRBV6-7 is classed as an ORF, of uncertain function. V lost 0 bases and J lost 7; bases outside the gene matches: 4. The CDR3 contains 14 residues. The CDR3: CASSYSPGQGGYTF. The CDR3 nucleotides read TGTGCCAGCAGTTACTCTCCCGGACAGGGTGGCTACACCTTC.

J is TRBJ2-5 and V is TRBV4-2, with a tentative D call TRBD2 (5 bases). Matching the DNA end better, TRBJ2-7 makes the J call doubtful. The CDR3 has 14 amino acids. CDR1 LGHNA and CDR2 YNFKEQ come from the germline V gene. In nucleotides, the CDR3 is TGTGCCAGCAGCCAAGATGACCGGGAAGACGAGCAGTACTTC. Translated, it gives CASSQDDREDEQYF.

The V call is TRBV30, the J call TRBJ2-7; TRBD1 matches 8 bases. This CDR3 contains 15 residues. With V trimmed by 5 bases and J by 3 bases, 12 bases remained unmatched. Germline V gene lookup returns CDR1 GTSNPN and CDR2 SVGIG (reference sequence). The CDR3, as DNA: TGTGCCTGGTCAAAGACCGGACAGGGCGACTACGAGCAGTACTTC. This codes for CAWSKTGQGDYEQYF. The full variable domain, rest sourced from reference TRBV30 and TRBJ2-7, is SQTIHQWPATLVQPVGSPLSLECTVEGTSNPNLYWYRQAAGRGLQLLFYSVGIGQISSEVPQNLSASRPQDRQFILSSKKLLLSDSGFYLCAWSKTGQGDYEQYFGPGTRLTVT.

In its sample, this clone was seen once. The chain is built from TRBV5-4 and TRBJ2-3; 8 nucleotides agree with TRBD2. CDR1 and CDR2 from the germline V gene are SGHNT and YYREEE (reference sequence). V shed 0 bases, J shed 3 bases, and the junction held 15 bases outside the gene matches. The CDR3 extends over 19 amino acids. The CDR3, as DNA: TGTGCCAGCAGCTTGGTAGGCTGGGCGGGAGGAGTGAGAACAGATACGCAGTATTTT. Translating gives CASSLVGWAGGVRTDTQYF.

The V call is TRBV18, the J call TRBJ2-7; 10 bases align to TRBD2. The ends lost 2 bases at V and 6 bases at J; junction bases unmatched: 1. CDR3 size: 13 residues. Germline CDR1 KGHSH, CDR2 LQKENI. The CDR3 nucleotides read TGTGCCAGCTCACCAAAGCGGGAGGGCGAGCAGTACTTC. Protein product: CASSPKREGEQYF.

The chain has TRBV20-1 and TRBJ1-1; D is unclear. Trimming removed 7 bases from V and 1 base from J, with 7 bases in between. In germline, CDR1 is DFQATT, CDR2 SNEGSKA (reference sequence). The CDR3 has 11 amino acids. For the CDR3, the DNA is TGCAGTGTTCCGGGGAACACTGAAGCTTTCTTT. Its protein product is CSVPGNTEAFF.

The J gene is TRBJ2-1, the V gene TRBV30; D is unresolved. The CDR3 contains 12 residues. Germline V gene data show CDR1 as GTSNPN and CDR2 as SVGIG (reference sequence). V was shortened by 0 bases and J by 3 bases, with 3 bases between the two germline ends. In DNA form, the CDR3 reads TGTGCCTGGAGTGTCCTCTACAATGAGCAGTTCTTC. Translation gives CAWSVLYNEQFF.

The rearrangement links TRBV5-1 to TRBJ2-1, with a tentative D call TRBD2 (5 bases). This CDR3 region has 13 residues. Germline loops: CDR1 SGHRS, CDR2 YFSETQ. Trimming removed 6 bases from V and 4 bases from J, with 11 bases in between. CDR3 region: CASTYERYNEQFF. CDR3 DNA: TGCGCCAGCACCTATGAGCGGTACAATGAGCAGTTCTTC.

This clone was counted once. The rearrangement uses TRBV20-1 and TRBJ2-7; TRBD2 matches at 8 bases. Germline V gives CDR1 DFQATT, CDR2 SNEGSKA (reference sequence). The CDR3 consists of 11 residues. The CDR3 nucleotides are TGCAGAGCGGGAGTTGGGTACGAGCAGTACTTC. It is translated as CRAGVGYEQYF.

The J gene is TRBJ2-7, the V gene TRBV14; D is uncertain. The CDR3 has 13 residues. Looked up from germline, CDR1 is SGHDN and CDR2 is FVKESK. Trimming left V 2 bases short and J 3 bases short, with 8 bases between. CDR3 bases: TGTGCCAGCAGCCAAACGCGGTTCTACGAGCAGTACTTC. It encodes CASSQTRFYEQYF.

The CDR3 sequence: CASSQDRGDTDTQYF. Written as DNA, the CDR3 is TGTGCCAGCAGCCAGGACAGGGGAGACACAGATACGCAGTATTTT. The chain is built from TRBV7-2 and TRBJ2-3; TRBD1 agrees at 9 bases. CDR1 and CDR2 (germline): SGHTA, FQGNSA. Trimming removed 5 bases from V and 2 bases from J; junction bases left unmatched: 5. CDR3 length: 15 residues.